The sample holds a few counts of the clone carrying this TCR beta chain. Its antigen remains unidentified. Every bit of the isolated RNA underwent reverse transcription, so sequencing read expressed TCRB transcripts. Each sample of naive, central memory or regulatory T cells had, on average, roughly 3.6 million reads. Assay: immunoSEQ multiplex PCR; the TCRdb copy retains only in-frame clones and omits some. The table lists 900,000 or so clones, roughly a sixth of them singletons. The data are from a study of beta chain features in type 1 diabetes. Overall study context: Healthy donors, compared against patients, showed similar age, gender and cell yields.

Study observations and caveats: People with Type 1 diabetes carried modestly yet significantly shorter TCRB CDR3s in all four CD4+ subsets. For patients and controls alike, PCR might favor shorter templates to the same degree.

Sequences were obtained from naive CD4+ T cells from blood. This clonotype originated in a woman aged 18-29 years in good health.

The CDR3 here is CASSLVYGTVYNEQFF. The CDR3 DNA reads as TGTGCCAGCAGTTTGGTATATGGGACAGTCTACAATGAGCAGTTCTTC. V is TRBV28 and J is TRBJ2-1; 7 positions match TRBD1. V shed 3 bases and J 3 bases; nucleotides not matched to a gene: 8. The length of the CDR3 is 16 residues. Germline V lookup: CDR1 MDHEN, CDR2 SYDVKM.